Sequencing of this TCR beta chain was carried out in a study of shared clonotypes between healthy human individuals. Findings of the study overall: The small donor group covered limited genetic and exposure diversity.

For this clone: Its specificity is unknown.

The method was immunoSEQ multiplex PCR; TCRdb's version includes in-frame clones alone and lacks a portion of them. The table includes 2.3 million or so clones, approximately 95% detected once. The CDR3 spans 14 residues. Trimming cost V 4 bases and J 7 bases, with 14 bases left between them. Per the germline V gene, CDR1 is SNHLY and CDR2 is FYNNEI. The V gene is TRBV2, the J gene TRBJ2-1; D is unclear. Sequenced: naive CD4+ T cells from PBMCs. Subset described: CD45RA+ positively selected. The receptor's source is a man aged 18-30 years in good health. Some clones in this sample may be carry-over from other donors' samples. The CDR3 region has the DNA TGTGCCAGCAGTGGGCTAGTAGGTTTTAATGAGCAGTTCTTC. Residues: CASSGLVGFNEQFF.